This T cell receptor beta chain originates from a study of blood T cell repertoires in COVID-19. Background on the study: Samples of COVID-19 (acute and convalescent) were obtained from the United States, Italy and Spain. T cells, B-cell-depleted T cells, or PBMCs supplied cDNA or gDNA.

Only one count was recorded for this clone. Original processing notes: Reference gene primer amplification yielded estimated nucleated cell counts. Assay: immunoSEQ multiplex PCR; the TCRdb copy retains only in-frame clones and omits some. D and trimming were read from the DNA, whereas the V and J calls and clone size are those reported in that table. The sample has 120,000 or so clones, around two thirds seen once. From germline, CDR1 is KGHSH and CDR2 LQKENI. V lost 4 bases, J lost 8 bases, and 4 bases stayed unmatched. The CDR3 runs 12 residues. The material sequenced was peripheral blood. The V call is TRBV18, the J call TRBJ1-2, with 7 bases aligning to TRBD1. The sequence came from a woman between 65 and 79 years old with acute or convalescent COVID-19. CDR3 residues: CASSLDRHGYTF. CDR3 coding DNA: TGTGCCAGCTCACTGGACAGGCACGGCTACACCTTC.